This TCR beta chain was sequenced in a study of T-cell memory formation after mild COVID-19. Libraries for TCRalpha and TCRbeta carried sample barcodes and unique molecular identifiers via 5'RACE. TCRdb recomputed calls from the 5' RACE reads with MiXCR, one row per CDR3 protein. This sample has 30,000 to 45,000 distinct CDR3 sequences, with over 10% found just once. This clonotype was seen ten or more times. This CDR3 has 15 residues. In germline, CDR1 is SGHRS, CDR2 YFSETQ. Deletions cut 2 bases from V and 4 bases from J, with 12 bases between. The receptor comes from a man aged 18-30 years who had mild COVID-19 (a few samples of this study predate the infection). Cell type and time point are not known. Sample: PBMCs or a T cell subset sorted from them (not recorded which). The chain couples TRBV5-1 to TRBJ2-2; D gene unclear. The CDR3 DNA is TGCGCCAGCAGCTTTCGTCACGTATTCACCGGGGAGCTGTTTTTT. It yields the protein CASSFRHVFTGELFF.